These T cell receptor beta chains were read from a single sample in a study of shared clonotypes between healthy human individuals. Clones were read by immunoSEQ multiplex PCR, and TCRdb kept only the in-frame ones, dropping some. The table has approximately 1,500,000 clones, roughly 96% seen once; the top ten hold roughly 1.2%. The sequencing input was naive CD4+ T cells sorted from blood. These receptors came from a man aged 30 to 39 in good health. The conserved cysteine and the conserved F or W are not part of the CDR3 here. Size values are once, few and many counts, or a class for expanded clones, and some rows have none.

CDR3aa	v_gene	abundance
ASSLAGMNTEAF	TRBV5-1	-
ASGLAGIYNEQF	TRBV21-1	-
ASRAGGLSYNEQF	TRBV28	-
ASSQWGGGEQY	TRBV14	-
ASSPPSSGNTGELF	TRBV18	-
ASSQSGEQGVSSNQPQH	TRBV23-1	-
ASSSDYRGRVSTEAF	TRBV5-4	-
ASSLIASGRYEQY	TRBV11-2	-
ASSSGRLYGYT	TRBV7-2	-
AIKYGLDTEAF	TRBV10-3	-
SVADGRNQPQH	TRBV29-1	once
ASSLGGATGYT	TRBV28	-
SADREAEAF	TRBV29-1	-
ASLLAGVDTGELF	TRBV18	-
ASSFSWDRVTYNEQF	TRBV27	once
ASSIDRGVDGELF	TRBV11-3	-
ASSPPATSRRTDTQY	TRBV18	-
ASNLRGLVQDEQF	TRBV19	-
ASTGTGNTEAF	TRBV5-1	few
ASSPSQTSGVYGYT	TRBV18	once
ASRRDGLYEQY	TRBV2	-
ASTGPISETQY	TRBV6-6	-
ASSRWDSYGYT	TRBV5-4	-
ASSAWGQVRDTQY	TRBV5-1	-
ASSLVSAGSVPGELF	TRBV5-1	-
ASSVTAGGSYNEQF	TRBV9	once
ASSSSIKPQH	TRBV28	-
ASRRLAGGPRNEQF	TRBV10-2	-
ASSYGPGDTEAF	TRBV6-6	-
ASSVQGDGNQPQH	TRBV7-9	-
ASSQRTGMDQPQH	TRBV4-1	-
ASSLVREGEQY	TRBV7-8	-
ASSGHRGTHTGELF	TRBV5-1	-
ASSEGGRLHEQF	TRBV25-1	-
ASSDSYEQY	TRBV25-1	-
ASSQNYEQF	TRBV6-1	once
ASSTTGDEQF	TRBV7-2	once
ASSLAVESTDTQY	TRBV5-4	-
SARAGGSGEQY	TRBV29-1	-
ASSRVALRYNEQF	TRBV5-6	-